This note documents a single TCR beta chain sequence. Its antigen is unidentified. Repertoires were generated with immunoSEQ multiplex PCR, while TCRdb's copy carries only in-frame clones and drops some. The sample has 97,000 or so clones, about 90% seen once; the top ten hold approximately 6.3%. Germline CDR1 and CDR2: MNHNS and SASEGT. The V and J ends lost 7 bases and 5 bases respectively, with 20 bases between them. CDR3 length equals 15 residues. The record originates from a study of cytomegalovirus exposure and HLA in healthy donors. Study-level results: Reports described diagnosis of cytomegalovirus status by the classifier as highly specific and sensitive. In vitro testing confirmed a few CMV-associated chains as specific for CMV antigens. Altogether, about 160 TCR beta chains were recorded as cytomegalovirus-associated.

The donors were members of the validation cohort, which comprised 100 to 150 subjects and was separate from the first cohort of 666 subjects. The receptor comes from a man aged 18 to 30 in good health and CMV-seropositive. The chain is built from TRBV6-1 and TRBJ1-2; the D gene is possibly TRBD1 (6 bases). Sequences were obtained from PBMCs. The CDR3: CASILTSRGGYGYTF. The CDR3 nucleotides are TGTGCCAGCATCCTCACCTCCAGGGGTGGTTATGGCTACACCTTC.